The sequence of this TCR beta chain was determined in a study of T cell responses to AZD1222 COVID-19 vaccine. The study, taken as a whole, reports: Spike-specific TCR breadth rose after two AZD1222 doses, and depth rose as well.

Turning to this clone: The antigen remains unidentified.

TCRdb's table, derived via immunoSEQ multiplex PCR, lists solely in-frame clones and lacks some. Here the sample spans 90,000 to 120,000 clones, approximately 90% being singletons. Sequenced material: peripheral blood, taken on day 0 of MenACWY control vaccination. The sequence came from an adult in good health.

The CDR3 bases are TGTGCCAGCAGGCCGGGCGCGGTGGGGGAAAAACTGTTTTTT. Its translation is CASRPGAVGEKLFF. J is TRBJ1-4 and V is TRBV5-5, with D unclear. Trimming pared 5 bases from V and 8 bases from J, leaving 16 bases between. Germline V lookup: CDR1 SGHKS, CDR2 YYEKEE (reference sequence). The CDR3 is 14 amino acids.